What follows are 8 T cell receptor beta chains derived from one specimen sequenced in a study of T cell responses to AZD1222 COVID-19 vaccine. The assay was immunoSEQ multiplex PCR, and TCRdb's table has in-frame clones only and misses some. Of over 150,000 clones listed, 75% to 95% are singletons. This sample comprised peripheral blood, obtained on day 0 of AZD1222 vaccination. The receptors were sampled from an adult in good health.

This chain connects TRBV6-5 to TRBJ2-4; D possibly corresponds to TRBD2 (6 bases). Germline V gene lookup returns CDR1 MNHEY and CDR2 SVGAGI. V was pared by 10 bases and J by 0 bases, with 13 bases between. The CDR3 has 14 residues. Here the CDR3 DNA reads TGTGCCACTATAGCGGCTACAGCCAAAAACATTCAGTACTTC. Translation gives CATIAATAKNIQYF.

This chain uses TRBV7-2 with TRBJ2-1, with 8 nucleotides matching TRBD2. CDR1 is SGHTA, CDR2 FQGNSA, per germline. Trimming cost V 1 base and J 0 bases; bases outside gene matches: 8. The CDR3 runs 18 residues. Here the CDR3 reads CASSLGPGGLSSYNEQFF. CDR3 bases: TGTGCCAGCAGCTTAGGGCCGGGGGGGCTCAGCTCCTACAATGAGCAGTTCTTC.

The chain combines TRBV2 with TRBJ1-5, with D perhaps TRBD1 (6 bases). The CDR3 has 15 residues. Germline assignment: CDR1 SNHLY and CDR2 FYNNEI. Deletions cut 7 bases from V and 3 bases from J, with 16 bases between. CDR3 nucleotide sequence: TGTGCCAGCACGTCGGGACAAACACCCAATCAGCCCCAGCATTTT. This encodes CASTSGQTPNQPQHF.

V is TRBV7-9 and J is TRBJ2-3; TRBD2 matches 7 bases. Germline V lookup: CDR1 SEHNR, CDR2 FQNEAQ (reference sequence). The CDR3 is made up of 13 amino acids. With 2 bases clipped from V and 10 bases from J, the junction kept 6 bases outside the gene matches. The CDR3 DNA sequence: TGTGCCAGCAGCTTACCCGGACTAGGCTCGCAGTATTTT. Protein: CASSLPGLGSQYF. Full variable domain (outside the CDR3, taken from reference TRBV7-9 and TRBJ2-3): DTGVSQNPRHKITKRGQNVTFRCDPISEHNRLYWYRQTLGQGPEFLTYFQNEAQLEKSRLLSDRFSAERPKGSFSTLEIQRTEQGDSAMYLCASSLPGLGSQYFGPGTRLTVL.

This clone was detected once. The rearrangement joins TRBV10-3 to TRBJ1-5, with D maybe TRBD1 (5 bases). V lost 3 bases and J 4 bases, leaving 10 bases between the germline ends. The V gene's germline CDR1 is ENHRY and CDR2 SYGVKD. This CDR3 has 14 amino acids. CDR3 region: CAISERDGNQPQHF. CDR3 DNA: TGTGCCATCAGTGAACGGGACGGGAATCAGCCCCAGCATTTT.

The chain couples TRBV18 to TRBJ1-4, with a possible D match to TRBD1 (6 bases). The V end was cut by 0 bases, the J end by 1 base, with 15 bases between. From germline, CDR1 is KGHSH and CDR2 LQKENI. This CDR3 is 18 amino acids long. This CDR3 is CASSPPRGAEETNEKLFF. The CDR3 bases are TGTGCCAGCTCACCACCGCGGGGGGCGGAGGAAACTAATGAAAAACTGTTTTTT. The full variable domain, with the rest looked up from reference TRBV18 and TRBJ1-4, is NAGVMQNPRHLVRRRGQEARLRCSPMKGHSHVYWYRQLPEEGLKFMVYLQKENIIDESGMPKERFSAEFPKEGPSILRIQQVVRGDSAAYFCASSPPRGAEETNEKLFFGSGTQLSVL.

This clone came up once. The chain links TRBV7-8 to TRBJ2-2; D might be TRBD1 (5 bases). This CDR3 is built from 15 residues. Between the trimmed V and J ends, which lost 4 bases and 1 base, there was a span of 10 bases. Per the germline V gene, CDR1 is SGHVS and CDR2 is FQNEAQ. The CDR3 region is CASSSSTVNTGELFF. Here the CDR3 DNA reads TGTGCCAGCAGCTCTTCGACAGTGAACACCGGGGAGCTGTTTTTT.

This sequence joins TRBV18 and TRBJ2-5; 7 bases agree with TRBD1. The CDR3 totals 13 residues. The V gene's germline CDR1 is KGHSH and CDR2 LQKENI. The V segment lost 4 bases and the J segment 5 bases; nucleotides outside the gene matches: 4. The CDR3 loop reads CASSLDRDETQYF. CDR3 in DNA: TGTGCCAGCTCACTAGACAGGGATGAGACCCAGTACTTC.